Each of the 32 T cell receptor beta chains below was sequenced from the same sample in a study of blood T cell repertoires in COVID-19. Using immunoSEQ multiplex PCR, the repertoire was profiled, and TCRdb retains in-frame clones only, with some absent. Counted here are some 49,000 clones, under 95% occurring once; the ten biggest clones make up under 20%. The sequenced material came from peripheral blood. The receptors shown here come from an older man with active COVID-19.

The chain recombines TRBV25-1 with TRBJ1-2; 7 bases map to TRBD1. V was clipped by 1 base and J by 2 bases; unmatched bases: 4. CDR3 length: 15 amino acids. Germline assignment: CDR1 MGHDK and CDR2 SYGVNS. The CDR3 loop is CASSELGQPNYGYTF. CDR3 in DNA: TGTGCCAGCAGTGAATTGGGACAGCCAAACTATGGCTACACCTTC.

This chain uses TRBV7-2 with TRBJ2-5; the D gene is possibly TRBD2 (5 bases). The CDR3 consists of 14 residues. Germline CDR1 and CDR2: SGHTA and FQGNSA. V was cut by 2 bases and J by 2 bases, with 9 bases left in between. The CDR3 sequence is CASSLFGVQETQYF. The CDR3 DNA follows: TGTGCCAGCAGCTTATTCGGGGTACAAGAGACCCAGTACTTC.

The chain recombines TRBV18 with TRBJ2-1; a possible D gene is TRBD1 (7 bases). Trimming pared 3 bases from V and 5 bases from J, leaving 17 bases between. CDR3 length equals 16 residues. Per the germline V gene, CDR1 is KGHSH and CDR2 is LQKENI. CDR3 DNA: TGTGCCAGCTCACCGGGTAGGCCAGGGGGGCACAATGAGCAGTTCTTC. Translated, it gives CASSPGRPGGHNEQFF. Together with reference TRBV18 and TRBJ2-1, the CDR3 gives the full variable domain: NAGVMQNPRHLVRRRGQEARLRCSPMKGHSHVYWYRQLPEEGLKFMVYLQKENIIDESGMPKERFSAEFPKEGPSILRIQQVVRGDSAAYFCASSPGRPGGHNEQFFGPGTRLTVL.

DNA for the CDR3: TGTGCCAGCAGCGTAGACCTAGGTGAAAAACTGTTTTTT. Translation: CASSVDLGEKLFF. The chain recombines TRBV9 with TRBJ1-4; D gene uncertain. Trimming removed 0 bases from V and 7 bases from J, with 7 bases in between. Germline V CDR1 and CDR2: SGDLS, YYNGEE. The CDR3 contains 13 residues.

The chain combines TRBV4-3 with TRBJ1-5; D unclear. Trimming pared 0 bases from V and 4 bases from J, leaving 10 bases between. The CDR3 is 15 amino acids. Germline V gene lookup returns CDR1 LGHNA and CDR2 YSLEER. In nucleotides, the CDR3 is TGCGCCAGCAGCCAAGATGCAGGTCCAAATCAGCCCCAGCATTTT. It codes for CASSQDAGPNQPQHF.

DNA of the CDR3: TGTGCCAGCAGTCCATTACAGGGTTTTTCGTCCTACGAGCAGTACTTC. Its translation: CASSPLQGFSSYEQYF. This chain links TRBV7-2 with TRBJ2-7; D might be TRBD1 (6 bases). The V end was cut by 6 bases, the J end by 1 base, with 19 bases between. The CDR3 sequence is 16 residues long. The germline gives CDR1 SGHTA, CDR2 FQGNSA.

V and J are TRBV18 and TRBJ1-1; D is unclear. The CDR3 totals 13 residues. The ends were cut back, 3 bases at V and 0 bases at J, with 5 bases in the middle. Per the germline V gene, CDR1 is KGHSH and CDR2 is LQKENI. The CDR3 loop reads CASSPPVNTEAFF. The CDR3, as DNA: TGTGCCAGCTCACCTCCGGTGAACACTGAAGCTTTCTTT.

About this clone: Other DNA sequences from this sample encode an identical CDR3 as well. The chain links TRBV2 to TRBJ2-7; 9 bases line up with TRBD1. CDR1 is SNHLY, CDR2 FYNNEI, per germline. V lost 6 bases, J lost 0 bases, and 3 bases stayed unmatched. CDR3 length: 14 residues. CDR3: CASSGQGHSYEQYF. CDR3 DNA sequence: TGTGCCAGCAGCGGACAGGGGCACTCCTACGAGCAGTACTTC.

This clone came up once. The rearrangement links TRBV7-3 to TRBJ2-3, with no clear D. The CDR3 contains 13 residues. Germline assignment: CDR1 SGHTA and CDR2 FQGTGA. V was cut by 5 bases and J by 2 bases, with 8 bases left in between. In nucleotides, the CDR3 is TGTGCCAGCAGCGTGGCGGACACAGATACGCAGTATTTT. It specifies CASSVADTDTQYF.

This clone was seen a single time. The chain employs TRBV12-3 or TRBV12-4 and TRBJ1-6; D not certain. The CDR3 length is 11 residues. Trimming left V 5 bases short and J 6 bases short, with 2 bases between. The CDR3: CASSLNSPLHF. As DNA, the CDR3 is TGTGCCAGCAGTCTTAATTCACCCCTCCACTTT.

The V and J genes are TRBV6-6 and TRBJ2-3; 9 bases are shared with TRBD1. The V gene's germline CDR1 is MNHNY and CDR2 SVGAGI (reference sequence). The CDR3 totals 14 residues. After removal of 5 bases from V and 4 bases from J, the junction contained 4 bases not matched to a gene. As DNA, the CDR3 is TGTGCCAGCAGTCATACAGGGGGCGCAGATACGCAGTATTTT. Amino acid sequence: CASSHTGGADTQYF.

CDR3 residues: CASSPLATGELFF. DNA for the CDR3: TGTGCCAGCTCTCCCTTGGCCACCGGGGAGCTGTTTTTT. This chain links TRBV18 with TRBJ2-2; no firm D call. Germline V gene sequence: CDR1 KGHSH, CDR2 LQKENI. V was clipped by 6 bases and J by 4 bases, with 9 bases between them. The length of the CDR3 is 13 residues.

The chain combines TRBV5-3 with TRBJ1-5; D gene unclear. TRBV5-3 falls under the ORF class, with uncertain function. V was trimmed by 2 bases and J by 6 bases, leaving 6 bases between them. This CDR3 is 12 amino acids long. This CDR3 is CARSFPFQPQHF. The CDR3 DNA is TGTGCCAGAAGCTTCCCTTTTCAGCCCCAGCATTTT.

The gene calls are TRBV2 and TRBJ2-7; 8 bases agree with TRBD2. CDR1 and CDR2 from the germline V gene are SNHLY and FYNNEI. Losses at the gene ends were 3 bases for V and 6 bases for J; bases not matched to a gene: 10. The length of the CDR3 is 15 residues. The CDR3 DNA sequence: TGTGCCAGCAGTGAGGTCAGCGGGAGATTCGTCGAGCAGTACTTC. It specifies CASSEVSGRFVEQYF. The full variable domain, its missing parts supplied by reference TRBV2 and TRBJ2-7, is EPEVTQTPSHQVTQMGQEVILRCVPISNHLYFYWYRQILGQKVEFLVSFYNNEISEKSEIFDDQFSVERPDGSNFTLKIRSTKLEDSAMYFCASSEVSGRFVEQYFGPGTRLTVT.

This chain links TRBV5-1 with TRBJ2-7, with 10 bases aligning to TRBD1. Germline CDR1 reads SGHRS; CDR2 reads YFSETQ. Germline trimming cut 3 bases from V and 3 bases from J; bases unmatched to any gene: 6. The CDR3 has 15 amino acids. The CDR3 spells CASSSPGQGIYEQYF. In DNA form, the CDR3 reads TGCGCCAGCAGCTCTCCGGGACAGGGGATCTACGAGCAGTACTTC.

The chain links TRBV6-6 to TRBJ2-7; 15 bases fit TRBD2. This CDR3 spans 19 amino acids. CDR1 is MNHNY and CDR2 is SVGAGI in the germline V gene (reference sequence). Losses at the gene ends were 5 bases for V and 0 bases for J; bases not matched to a gene: 11. The CDR3: CASSHGGTSGRSGSYEQYF. In DNA form, the CDR3 reads TGTGCCAGCAGTCATGGAGGGACTAGCGGGAGGAGCGGCTCCTACGAGCAGTACTTC.

This clone was found once. The V and J genes are TRBV5-6 and TRBJ2-1, with 15 bases matching TRBD2. J gave up 9 bases and V 0 bases, and 4 bases lay outside the gene matches. The CDR3 has 16 amino acids. Germline V gives CDR1 SGHDT, CDR2 YYEEEE. The CDR3 reads CASSLGGLAGGGEQFF. The CDR3 bases are TGTGCCAGCAGCTTGGGGGGACTAGCGGGAGGCGGTGAGCAGTTCTTC.

The genes are TRBV7-2 and TRBJ2-4; no definite D call. The CDR3 is 14 residues long. Per the germline V gene, CDR1 is SGHTA and CDR2 is FQGNSA. The ends were cut back, 5 bases at V and 2 bases at J, with 10 bases in the middle. The CDR3 DNA is TGTGCCAGCAGCCCAACTTTTCCCAAAAACATTCAGTACTTC. Its translation is CASSPTFPKNIQYF.

The gene calls are TRBV5-4 and TRBJ2-7, with 7 bases fitting TRBD2. Germline assignment: CDR1 SGHNT and CDR2 YYREEE (reference sequence). V shed 4 bases, J shed 5 bases, and the junction held 6 bases outside the gene matches. The CDR3 is 13 residues long. The CDR3 nucleotides read TGTGCCAGCAGCCTGGGACTATCGAACGAGCAGTACTTC. Protein sequence: CASSLGLSNEQYF.

This chain joins TRBV9 and TRBJ2-3; 9 bases fit TRBD2. J was trimmed by 4 bases and V by 0 bases; bases with no gene match: 6. This CDR3 is 16 amino acids long. From germline, CDR1 is SGDLS and CDR2 YYNGEE. CDR3 in DNA: TGTGCCAGCAGCGTAGGGCGCCTAGCGGGACCAGATACGCAGTATTTT. The encoded protein is CASSVGRLAGPDTQYF.

The rearrangement links TRBV7-9 to TRBJ2-3, with 15 nucleotides matching TRBD2. The CDR3 has 19 residues. CDR1 and CDR2 (germline): SEHNR, FQNEAQ (reference sequence). The V gene end was trimmed by 5 bases and the J gene end by 2 bases; junction bases not matched to a gene: 11. CDR3 protein: CASSPGTSGGNHPTDTQYF. DNA for the CDR3: TGTGCCAGCAGCCCAGGGACTAGCGGGGGGAACCACCCCACAGATACGCAGTATTTT.

The chain recombines TRBV14 with TRBJ1-2; 11 bases align to TRBD1. Germline V gene lookup returns CDR1 SGHDN and CDR2 FVKESK. Trimming took 3 bases from V and 10 from J; bases not matched to a gene: 10. The CDR3 contains 15 residues. CDR3 DNA: TGTGCCAGCAGCCATTCGGACAGGGGGCGCGTCACCTACACCTTC. It encodes CASSHSDRGRVTYTF.

The chain carries TRBV28 and TRBJ2-7; D is uncertain. Deletions cut 5 bases from V and 2 bases from J, with 7 bases between. This CDR3 is built from 12 residues. Germline loops: CDR1 MDHEN, CDR2 SYDVKM. This CDR3 is CASSTIPYEQYF. The DNA of the CDR3 is TGTGCCAGCAGTACAATCCCCTACGAGCAGTACTTC.

This rearrangement joins TRBV7-9 to TRBJ2-7, with D possibly matching TRBD2 (5 bases). Germline V gene sequence: CDR1 SEHNR, CDR2 FQNEAQ (reference sequence). The V gene lost 0 bases and the J gene lost 1 base, with 7 bases spanning the gap. The CDR3 covers 14 residues. CDR3 coding DNA: TGTGCCAGCAGCTTAGCGGGAGAGTCCTACGAGCAGTACTTC. It yields the protein CASSLAGESYEQYF.

The rearrangement links TRBV25-1 to TRBJ2-1, with 9 positions matching TRBD2. This CDR3 spans 15 amino acids. Germline assignment: CDR1 MGHDK and CDR2 SYGVNS. Losses at the gene ends were 2 bases for V and 7 bases for J; bases not matched to a gene: 6. The CDR3 protein is CASSEAGGPRNEQFF. In nucleotides, the CDR3 is TGTGCCAGCAGTGAAGCGGGGGGGCCTAGGAATGAGCAGTTCTTC.

The V and J genes are TRBV18 and TRBJ2-1; 10 bases match TRBD1. The V and J ends lost 3 bases and 6 bases, in that order; junction bases with no gene match: 8. The CDR3 contains 16 residues. Germline lookup yields CDR1 KGHSH and CDR2 LQKENI. CDR3 residues: CASSPGQGPLANEQFF. CDR3 nucleotide sequence: TGTGCCAGCTCACCGGGACAGGGGCCCCTGGCCAATGAGCAGTTCTTC.

V and J are TRBV5-5 and TRBJ2-2; 7 bases match TRBD1. There are 15 residues in the CDR3. Germline V gene sequence: CDR1 SGHKS, CDR2 YYEKEE (reference sequence). Losses at the gene ends were 3 bases for V and 1 base for J; bases not matched to a gene: 3. This CDR3 is CASSSGTVNTGELFF. CDR3 bases: TGTGCCAGCAGCTCCGGGACAGTGAACACCGGGGAGCTGTTTTTT. Full variable domain (outside the CDR3, taken from reference TRBV5-5 and TRBJ2-2): DAGVTQSPTHLIKTRGQQVTLRCSPISGHKSVSWYQQVLGQGPQFIFQYYEKEERGRGNFPDRFSARQFPNYSSELNVNALLLGDSALYLCASSSGTVNTGELFFGEGSRLTVL.

Only a few counts were recorded for this clone. The CDR3 sequence is CASRLRTGADSWANVLTF. CDR3 sequence (DNA): TGTGCCAGCAGGTTAAGGACAGGGGCCGACTCATGGGCCAACGTCCTGACTTTC. The chain is built from TRBV11-2 and TRBJ2-6; 9 bases fit TRBD1. This CDR3 comprises 18 residues. Germline CDR1 is SGHAT and CDR2 is FQNNGV. With V trimmed by 6 bases and J by 5 bases, 14 bases remained unmatched.

This chain connects TRBV5-1 to TRBJ2-3; D is unresolved. Trimming left V 2 bases short and J 2 bases short, with 9 bases between. Germline CDR1 is SGHRS and CDR2 is YFSETQ. The CDR3 has 14 residues. The CDR3 is CASSFGGFTDTQYF. Written as DNA, the CDR3 is TGCGCCAGCAGCTTTGGCGGATTCACAGATACGCAGTATTTT.

The gene calls are TRBV28 and TRBJ1-5, with unresolved D. V dropped 8 bases and J dropped 6 bases, with 23 bases sitting between them. In germline, CDR1 is MDHEN, CDR2 SYDVKM. This CDR3 region has 16 residues. In DNA, the CDR3 is TGTGCCAGCTCCCTCGGACCAAGGGCGCGGGGTCAGCCCCAGCATTTT. Its translation: CASSLGPRARGQPQHF.

This clone was seen more than once but under ten times. V gene TRBV7-6 combines with J gene TRBJ2-3; perhaps TRBD2 as D (6 bases). The CDR3 covers 16 residues. V was clipped by 6 bases and J by 2 bases, with 18 bases between them. Per the germline V gene, CDR1 is SGHVS and CDR2 is FNYEAQ. The CDR3 reads CASRSRPGLDTDTQYF. The CDR3 nucleotides are TGTGCCAGCAGATCCCGTCCGGGACTGGACACAGATACGCAGTATTTT.

V and J are TRBV19 and TRBJ2-3; unclear D gene. The V end was cut by 6 bases, the J end by 0 bases, with 13 bases between. The length of the CDR3 is 15 residues. The germline gives CDR1 LNHDA, CDR2 SQIVND (reference sequence). In nucleotides, the CDR3 is TGTGCCAGTAGGACCCAGCAGACTAGCACAGATACGCAGTATTTT. Amino acid sequence: CASRTQQTSTDTQYF.